The source of this T cell receptor (beta chain) is a study of blood T cells in healthy people across ages. Notes on the study in general: TCR beta diversity per million T cells fell roughly linearly with age.

In the case of this clonotype: As yet, its antigen is unknown.

This CDR3 contains 16 residues. V trimming: 4 bases; J trimming: 0 bases; junction bases outside the gene matches: 6. Germline CDR1 reads LNHDA; CDR2 reads SQIVND (reference sequence). The use of a sample-barcoded 5' primer and a J-beta primer mix characterized a second PCR of roughly 6 to 11 cycles. TCRdb reprocessed the 5' RACE reads via MiXCR and lists one record per CDR3 protein. The data show fewer than 650,000 distinct CDR3 sequences, 27% seen once. This sample was shared with a second study, whose subject was T cells of mothers and their children. From that study: A few healthy Caucasian mothers and their six children donated. The yield was over 9.5 million TCR beta CDR3 reads from each mother and a few million from each child.

The chain uses TRBV19 and TRBJ2-3, with TRBD1 identical over 8 bases. The origin of this receptor is a boy between 2 and 10 years old in good health. The sample taken for sequencing was blood. CDR3 DNA sequence: TGTGCCAGTAGTAGAGGACAGGGACTCAGCACAGATACGCAGTATTTT. Protein sequence: CASSRGQGLSTDTQYF.